Listed below are T cell receptor beta chains from one sample, sequenced in a study of blood T cell repertoires in COVID-19. TCRdb's copy holds only in-frame clones and misses some; the assay was immunoSEQ multiplex PCR. The repertoire holds around 380,000 clones, with 70% to 85% as singletons. The sequenced sample was peripheral blood. All receptors derive from a human donor with acute or convalescent COVID-19. The donor label of this sample is uncertain. Each CDR3 is given with its conserved first and last residue. The D gene is left open where the match is weak. Clone size appears in some rows only: once, few, many, or a class for an expanded clone.

v_gene: TRBV18; d_gene: TRBD1; abundance: -; j_gene: TRBJ2-7; CDR3nt: TGTGCCAGCTCACCGGGACAGGGTTCCTACGAGCAGTACTTC; CDR3aa: CASSPGQGSYEQYF
v_gene: TRBV19; d_gene: TRBD2; abundance: -; j_gene: TRBJ2-7; CDR3nt: TGTGCCAGTAGTATCCAGCGGGGGCACTACGAGCAGTACTTC; CDR3aa: CASSIQRGHYEQYF
v_gene: TRBV5-1; d_gene: TRBD2; abundance: -; j_gene: TRBJ2-3; CDR3nt: TGCGCCAGCAGCTTACCAGCGGGGGGTTATAGCACAGATACGCAGTATTTT; CDR3aa: CASSLPAGGYSTDTQYF
v_gene: TRBV15; d_gene: -; abundance: -; j_gene: TRBJ1-4; CDR3nt: TGTGCCACCAGCAGCCCTCGAGAACTTACAACTAATGAAAAACTGTTTTTT; CDR3aa: CATSSPRELTTNEKLFF
v_gene: TRBV25-1; d_gene: -; abundance: -; j_gene: TRBJ1-4; CDR3nt: TGTGCCAGCAGTGAATATTCCTGGGGGGTCAGGAATGAAAAACTGTTTTTT; CDR3aa: CASSEYSWGVRNEKLFF
v_gene: TRBV5-1; d_gene: TRBD1; abundance: -; j_gene: TRBJ1-5; CDR3nt: TGCGCCAGCAGCTGGGGGACAGGGGGCGGTAATCAGCCCCAGCATTTT; CDR3aa: CASSWGTGGGNQPQHF
v_gene: TRBV7-4; d_gene: TRBD1; abundance: once; j_gene: TRBJ2-7; CDR3nt: TGTGCCAGCAGCTTAGGGCGGGTGGCAGGGGGTCCATCAACGTCCAACGAGCAGTACTTC; CDR3aa: CASSLGRVAGGPSTSNEQYF
v_gene: TRBV18; d_gene: TRBD2; abundance: -; j_gene: TRBJ2-7; CDR3nt: TGTGCCAGCTCACAGGGGAGGGACCACGAGCAGTACTTC; CDR3aa: CASSQGRDHEQYF
v_gene: TRBV28; d_gene: -; abundance: -; j_gene: TRBJ2-1; CDR3nt: TGTGCCAGCAGTCGCCCCCCGGAGGGGTGGCACAATGAGCAGTTCTTC; CDR3aa: CASSRPPEGWHNEQFF
v_gene: TRBV30; d_gene: -; abundance: -; j_gene: TRBJ1-2; CDR3nt: TGTGCCTGGAGTGACACGGGGTTGGGAACTAACTATGGCTACACCTTC; CDR3aa: CAWSDTGLGTNYGYTF
v_gene: TRBV7-9; d_gene: TRBD1; abundance: -; j_gene: TRBJ1-1; CDR3nt: TGTGCCAGCAGCCCCGGGACAGGGGGCATGGACACTGAAGCTTTCTTT; CDR3aa: CASSPGTGGMDTEAFF
v_gene: TRBV30; d_gene: -; abundance: -; j_gene: TRBJ1-2; CDR3nt: TGTGCCTGGAGTACAAACGTGGGCGGCTACACCTTC; CDR3aa: CAWSTNVGGYTF
v_gene: TRBV7-6; d_gene: TRBD1; abundance: -; j_gene: TRBJ1-5; CDR3nt: TGTGCCAGCAGCTTAGCTGGGACAGGGAATCAGCCCCAGCATTTT; CDR3aa: CASSLAGTGNQPQHF
v_gene: TRBV18; d_gene: -; abundance: few; j_gene: TRBJ2-6; CDR3nt: TGTGCCAGCTCACCACCGACAGCGGGTGGGGCCAACGTCCTGACTTTC; CDR3aa: CASSPPTAGGANVLTF
v_gene: TRBV10-3; d_gene: -; abundance: few; j_gene: TRBJ1-3; CDR3nt: TGTGCCATCAGAGACACAGGGATAGGAAACACCATATATTTT; CDR3aa: CAIRDTGIGNTIYF
v_gene: TRBV27; d_gene: -; abundance: -; j_gene: TRBJ2-2; CDR3nt: TGTGCCAGCAGTTTCCAGGCACACACCGGGGAGCTGTTTTTT; CDR3aa: CASSFQAHTGELFF
v_gene: TRBV5-1; d_gene: TRBD2; abundance: -; j_gene: TRBJ2-5; CDR3nt: TGCGCCAGCAGCTTGGTAGCGGGGGGGCCCCAAGAGACCCAGTACTTC; CDR3aa: CASSLVAGGPQETQYF
v_gene: TRBV12-3/TRBV12-4; d_gene: -; abundance: -; j_gene: TRBJ2-7; CDR3nt: TGTGCCAGCAGCCCCAACTACGAGCAGTACTTC; CDR3aa: CASSPNYEQYF
v_gene: TRBV19; d_gene: -; abundance: -; j_gene: TRBJ1-5; CDR3nt: TGTGCCAGTAGCAATCGTAGGGGGTTTGGACAGCCCCAGCATTTT; CDR3aa: CASSNRRGFGQPQHF
v_gene: TRBV24-1; d_gene: -; abundance: -; j_gene: TRBJ2-1; CDR3nt: TGTGCCACCAGTGAGGCGGGCTACAATGAGCAGTTCTTC; CDR3aa: CATSEAGYNEQFF
v_gene: TRBV14; d_gene: TRBD1; abundance: -; j_gene: TRBJ1-2; CDR3nt: TGTGCCAGCAGCCGACTAAAGGCGGGACAGGGGACTTATGGCTACACCTTC; CDR3aa: CASSRLKAGQGTYGYTF
v_gene: TRBV5-1; d_gene: -; abundance: -; j_gene: TRBJ2-7; CDR3nt: TGCGCCAGCAGCCAACAGGGCTCCGGGGGGTACGAGCAGTACTTC; CDR3aa: CASSQQGSGGYEQYF
v_gene: TRBV14; d_gene: TRBD1; abundance: -; j_gene: TRBJ1-1; CDR3nt: TGTGCCAGCAGCCAGAACAGGGGCTCGATCAGGTTCACTGAAGCTTTCTTT; CDR3aa: CASSQNRGSIRFTEAFF
v_gene: TRBV2; d_gene: TRBD2; abundance: few; j_gene: TRBJ2-3; CDR3nt: TGTGCCAGCAGTCCTGGACTAGCGGGGGACAGCACAGATACGCAGTATTTT; CDR3aa: CASSPGLAGDSTDTQYF
v_gene: TRBV3-1/TRBV3-2; d_gene: TRBD2; abundance: -; j_gene: TRBJ2-1; CDR3nt: TGTGCCAGCAGCCAAGATCTCGGACTAGCGTACAACCCAGGGAACAATGAGCAGTTCTTC; CDR3aa: CASSQDLGLAYNPGNNEQFF